This TCR beta chain was recovered during a study of T cells in Graves' hyperthyroidism and ophthalmopathy. In the study overall: Once the initial diagnosis was made, peripheral blood was obtained before any treatment. General study results and limits: Most thyroid clonotypes that were expanded above 0.001 also turned up in blood.

This clonotype occurred many times. Its antigen remains unidentified. RNA transcripts were the template for amplifying TCR beta CDR3 regions. First-round RT-PCR targeting the TCR CDR3 was performed with the HTBI primer set. TCRdb reprocessed the multiplex PCR reads with MiXCR, giving one entry per CDR3 protein. The sample lists hundreds of thousands of distinct CDR3 sequences, more than 12% seen once, with 28% in the top ten. This CDR3 is 14 amino acids long. Germline-derived CDR1 and CDR2 are DFQATT and SNEGSKA (reference sequence). The V gene end was trimmed by 6 bases and the J gene end by 4 bases; junction bases not matched to a gene: 11.

J is TRBJ1-1 and V is TRBV20-1, with 7 bases that match TRBD1. The specimen sequenced was blood. This receptor was obtained from a man aged 45-60 years with Graves' ophthalmopathy. This CDR3 is CSAERAGGTTEAFF. The CDR3 region has the DNA TGCAGTGCGGAAAGAGCAGGGGGGACCACTGAAGCTTTCTTT.